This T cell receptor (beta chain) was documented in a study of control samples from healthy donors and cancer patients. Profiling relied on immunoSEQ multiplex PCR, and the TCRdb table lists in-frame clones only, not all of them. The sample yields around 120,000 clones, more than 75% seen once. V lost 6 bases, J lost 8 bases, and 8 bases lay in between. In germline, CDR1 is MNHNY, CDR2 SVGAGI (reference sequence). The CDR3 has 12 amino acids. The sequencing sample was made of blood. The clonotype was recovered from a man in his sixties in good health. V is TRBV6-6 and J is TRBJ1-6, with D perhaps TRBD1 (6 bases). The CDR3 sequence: CASRQGDSPLHF. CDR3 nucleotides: TGTGCCAGCAGACAGGGTGATTCACCCCTCCACTTT.